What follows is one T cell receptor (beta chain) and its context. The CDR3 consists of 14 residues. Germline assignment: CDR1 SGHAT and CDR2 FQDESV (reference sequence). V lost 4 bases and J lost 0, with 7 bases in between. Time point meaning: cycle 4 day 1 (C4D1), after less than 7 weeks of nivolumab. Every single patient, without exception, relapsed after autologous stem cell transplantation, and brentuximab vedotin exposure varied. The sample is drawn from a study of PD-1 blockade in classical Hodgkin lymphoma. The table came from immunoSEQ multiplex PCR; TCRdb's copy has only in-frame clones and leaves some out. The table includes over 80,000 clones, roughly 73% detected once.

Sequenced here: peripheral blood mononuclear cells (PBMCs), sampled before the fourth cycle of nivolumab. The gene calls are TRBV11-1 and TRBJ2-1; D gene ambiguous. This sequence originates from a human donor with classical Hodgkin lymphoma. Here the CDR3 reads CASSSQSSYNEQFF. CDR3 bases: TGTGCCAGCAGCTCCCAAAGCTCCTACAATGAGCAGTTCTTC. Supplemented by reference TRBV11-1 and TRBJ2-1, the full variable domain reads EAEVAQSPRYKITEKSQAVAFWCDPISGHATLYWYRQILGQGPELLVQFQDESVVDDSQLPKDRFSAERLKGVDSTLKIQPAELGDSAMYLCASSSQSSYNEQFFGPGTRLTVL.